This T cell receptor beta chain was captured by sequencing in a study of blood T cell repertoires in COVID-19. The assay was immunoSEQ multiplex PCR, and TCRdb's table has in-frame clones only and misses some. The data contain some 300,000 clones, around nine tenths of them singletons. Sequencing used PBMCs or T cells enriched from blood (not recorded which). This TCR derives from a woman between 50 and 59 years old who had been exposed to COVID-19.

CDR3 in amino acids: CATSRSLRGFSYNSPLHF. The CDR3 coding sequence is TGTGCCACCAGCAGATCACTCAGGGGGTTCTCCTATAATTCACCCCTCCACTTT. The rearrangement joins TRBV15 to TRBJ1-6, with 7 bases that match TRBD1. Losses at the gene ends were 2 bases for V and 0 bases for J; bases not matched to a gene: 7. Germline-derived CDR1 and CDR2 are LNHNV and YYDKDF (reference sequence). CDR3 length: 18 residues.